The 13 T cell receptor beta chains presented below share a single source sample, sequenced in a study of T cells expressing NK-cell markers. TCRdb reprocessed the 5' RACE reads and stores each CDR3 protein as one record, lacking DNA. This listing includes some 340,000 distinct CDR3 sequences. Sequenced sample: blood T cells: a sorted CD56 or NKG2C T cell subset, CD4+ or CD8+ T cells, or bulk PBMC T cells (not recorded which). These receptors originate from a man aged 18-70 years in good health.

V usage is TRBV5-6 and J usage is TRBJ2-3; without DNA, the TCRdb call of TRBD1 cannot be checked. Germline V gives CDR1 SGHDT, CDR2 YYEEEE. CDR3 length equals 13 residues. The CDR3 reads CASSSDQGDTQYF.

The chain carries TRBV20-1 and TRBJ1-1; absent DNA, TCRdb's TRBD1 call cannot be checked. Germline V gene lookup returns CDR1 DFQATT and CDR2 SNEGSKA (reference sequence). CDR3 length: 15 amino acids. CDR3 in amino acids: CSAKQLVTGRTEAFF.

The V call is TRBV27, the J call TRBJ2-2. The CDR3 consists of 15 residues. Germline-derived CDR1 and CDR2 are MNHEY and SMNVEV (reference sequence). The CDR3: CASSSVSGVPGELFF.

CDR3: CAWGPIVWRDSSPLHF. The gene calls are TRBV30 and TRBJ1-6. The CDR3 consists of 16 residues. Germline lookup yields CDR1 GTSNPN and CDR2 SVGIG (reference sequence). The whole variable domain, filled in from reference TRBV30 and TRBJ1-6, reads SQTIHQWPATLVQPVGSPLSLECTVEGTSNPNLYWYRQAAGRGLQLLFYSVGIGQISSEVPQNLSASRPQDRQFILSSKKLLLSDSGFYLCAWGPIVWRDSSPLHFGNGTRLTVT.

V usage is TRBV7-8 and J usage is TRBJ1-1; TCRdb designates TRBD1, a call that cannot be tested without DNA. Germline V gene sequence: CDR1 SGHVS, CDR2 FQNEAQ. The CDR3 has 12 amino acids. CDR3 loop: CASSLFRGEAFF.

The chain links TRBV9 to TRBJ2-3. CDR3 length: 13 amino acids. Looked up from germline, CDR1 is SGDLS and CDR2 is YYNGEE. The CDR3 reads CASSAHWADTQYF.

V and J are TRBV3-1 and TRBJ2-7. CDR3 length equals 15 residues. The germline CDR1 and CDR2 sequences are LGHDT and YNNKEL (reference sequence). The CDR3 loop reads CASSSDGDWIYEQYF.

The chain uses TRBV11-2 and TRBJ2-4; the TCRdb D gene call, TRBD2, has no DNA to confirm it. Germline assignment: CDR1 SGHAT and CDR2 FQNNGV. The CDR3 runs 18 residues. The CDR3 spells CASSSGLAGGTAKNIQYF.

V usage is TRBV7-8 and J usage is TRBJ2-1. This CDR3 spans 12 amino acids. The V gene's germline CDR1 is SGHVS and CDR2 FQNEAQ. CDR3 sequence reads: CASSFSGNEQFF. The entire variable domain, with the rest obtained from reference TRBV7-8 and TRBJ2-1, is as follows: GAGVSQSPRYKVAKRGQDVALRCDPISGHVSLFWYQQALGQGPEFLTYFQNEAQLDKSGLPSDRFFAERPEGSVSTLKIQRTQQEDSAVYLCASSFSGNEQFFGPGTRLTVL.

J is TRBJ2-1 and V is TRBV20-1. Germline loops: CDR1 DFQATT, CDR2 SNEGSKA (reference sequence). The CDR3 consists of 15 residues. Here the CDR3 reads CSARDSGSSYNEQFF.

The rearrangement links TRBV6-1 to TRBJ1-4; TCRdb calls TRBD1, which cannot be checked without DNA. The CDR3 consists of 13 residues. Germline CDR1 and CDR2: MNHNS and SASEGT. CDR3 sequence: CASRPGTGEKLFF.

The J gene is TRBJ1-6, the V gene TRBV6-5. This CDR3 comprises 16 residues. Germline-derived CDR1 and CDR2 are MNHEY and SVGAGI. The CDR3 here is CASSYSAGLNNSPLHF.

CDR3 sequence reads: CASSLQARETQYF. This chain links TRBV7-7 with TRBJ2-5; TCRdb lists TRBD2, though no DNA is available to test this call. CDR3 length: 13 amino acids. Germline V gene sequence: CDR1 SSHAT, CDR2 FNYEAQ (reference sequence).